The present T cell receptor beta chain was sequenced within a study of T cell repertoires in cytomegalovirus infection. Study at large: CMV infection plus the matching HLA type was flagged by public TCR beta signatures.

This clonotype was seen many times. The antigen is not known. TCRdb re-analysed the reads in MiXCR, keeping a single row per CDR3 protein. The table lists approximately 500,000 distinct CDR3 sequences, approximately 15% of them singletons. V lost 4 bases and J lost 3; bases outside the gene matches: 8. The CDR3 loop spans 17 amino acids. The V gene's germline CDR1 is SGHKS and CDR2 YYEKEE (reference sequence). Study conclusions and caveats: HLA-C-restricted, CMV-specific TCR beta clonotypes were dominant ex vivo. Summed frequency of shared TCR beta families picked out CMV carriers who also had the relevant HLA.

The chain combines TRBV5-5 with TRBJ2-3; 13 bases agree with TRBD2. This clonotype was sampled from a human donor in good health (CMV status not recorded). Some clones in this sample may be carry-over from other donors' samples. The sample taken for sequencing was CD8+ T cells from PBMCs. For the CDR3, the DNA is TGTGCCAGCAGCGACTTGACTAGCGGGAGGCGGACAGATACGCAGTATTTT. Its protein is CASSDLTSGRRTDTQYF.